Shown below are 19 T cell receptor beta chains from a single sample sequenced in a study of T-cell memory formation after mild COVID-19. A single record per CDR3 protein comes from TCRdb applying MiXCR to the 5' RACE reads. Here the sample spans about half a million distinct CDR3 sequences, around a sixth being singletons. The sequencing sample was made of PBMCs or a T cell subset sorted from them (not recorded which). The receptors derive from an adult woman who had mild COVID-19 (a few samples of this study predate the infection). Cell type and time point are not known.

This clonotype was found a few times. The gene calls are TRBV6-5 and TRBJ2-3, with D possibly being TRBD2 (5 bases). The CDR3 is 16 amino acids. V was trimmed by 0 bases and J by 1 base, leaving 11 bases between them. The V gene's germline CDR1 is MNHEY and CDR2 SVGAGI. This CDR3 is CASSYSGAGRTDTQYF. The CDR3 nucleotides read TGTGCCAGCAGTTACTCGGGTGCGGGCCGCACAGATACGCAGTATTTT.

CDR3: CATSDHGGAKNEQFF. Written as DNA, the CDR3 is TGTGCCACCAGTGATCATGGCGGGGCTAAAAATGAGCAGTTCTTC. The gene calls are TRBV24-1 and TRBJ2-1, with a possible D match to TRBD2 (6 bases). Trimming took 3 bases from V and 7 from J, leaving 15 bases between them. Germline V gene sequence: CDR1 KGHDR, CDR2 SFDVKD. This CDR3 contains 15 residues.

The genes are TRBV5-1 and TRBJ2-3, with D perhaps TRBD1 (6 bases). The germline CDR1 and CDR2 sequences are SGHRS and YFSETQ. The CDR3 loop spans 17 amino acids. V lost 0 bases and J lost 0, with 14 bases in between. The CDR3 region is CASSLARGRSSTDTQYF. For the CDR3, the DNA is TGCGCCAGCAGCTTGGCCAGGGGACGAAGTAGCACAGATACGCAGTATTTT.

The rearrangement joins TRBV27 to TRBJ1-2, with TRBD1 matching over 8 bases. Germline loops: CDR1 MNHEY, CDR2 SMNVEV (reference sequence). Trimming cost V 8 bases and J 8 bases; bases outside gene matches: 16. This CDR3 region has 15 residues. CDR3 protein: CASQTSGGVIGGYTF. DNA for the CDR3: TGTGCCAGCCAAACCTCAGGGGGCGTTATCGGAGGCTACACCTTC.

The chain has TRBV15 and TRBJ2-1; D call uncertain. The V end lost 0 bases, the J end lost 5 bases, and 11 bases lay between the germline ends. CDR3 length: 15 residues. CDR1 and CDR2 (germline): LNHNV, YYDKDF (reference sequence). The CDR3 region is CATSRDPPANNEQFF. The CDR3 bases are TGTGCCACCAGCAGAGATCCCCCAGCGAACAATGAGCAGTTCTTC.

This clonotype was counted a few times. This chain connects TRBV5-1 to TRBJ2-3, with D hard to call. CDR3 length: 14 amino acids. Germline CDR1 is SGHRS and CDR2 is YFSETQ. V shed 4 bases and J shed 2 bases, with 11 bases lying between them. The CDR3 reads CASSQTAPTDTQYF. Written as DNA, the CDR3 is TGCGCCAGCAGCCAAACAGCCCCCACAGATACGCAGTATTTT.

This clonotype has just a few counts. V is TRBV18 and J is TRBJ1-5, with D unclear. The CDR3 length is 13 residues. Trimming removed 4 bases at V and 5 bases at J, with 9 bases between. Germline V gene data show CDR1 as KGHSH and CDR2 as LQKENI. CDR3 sequence (DNA): TGTGCCAGCTCACTTACAGCCGATCAGCCCCAGCATTTT. As protein: CASSLTADQPQHF.

This clonotype showed up just a few times. The rearrangement uses TRBV5-1 and TRBJ2-7; 8 nucleotides line up with TRBD2. Looked up from germline, CDR1 is SGHRS and CDR2 is YFSETQ. This CDR3 is 14 amino acids long. Germline trimming cut 3 bases from V and 5 bases from J; bases unmatched to any gene: 7. The CDR3 region has the DNA TGCGCCAGCAGCTCTTCGGGGGGGTGGAACGAGCAGTACTTC. Protein sequence: CASSSSGGWNEQYF.

The CDR3 here is CASSQGVNRGLTGELFF. The CDR3 DNA sequence: TGTGCCAGCAGCCAAGGGGTCAACAGGGGGTTGACCGGGGAGCTGTTTTTT. The rearrangement links TRBV4-2 to TRBJ2-2; 8 nucleotides align to TRBD1. This CDR3 contains 17 residues. Germline V gene data show CDR1 as LGHNA and CDR2 as YNFKEQ. V trimming: 1 base; J trimming: 5 bases; junction bases outside the gene matches: 9.

This chain connects TRBV18 to TRBJ2-1; the D is unclear. CDR1 KGHSH and CDR2 LQKENI come from the germline V gene. CDR3 length: 12 amino acids. Trimming shortened V by 6 bases and J by 7 bases, and 10 bases separated the two germline ends. The CDR3 DNA is TGTGCCAGCTCTCCTAGTAGGAATGAGCAGTTCTTC. Translating it yields CASSPSRNEQFF.

The chain has TRBV7-3 and TRBJ2-3, with D tentatively TRBD2 (6 bases). This CDR3 contains 16 residues. Germline V gives CDR1 SGHTA, CDR2 FQGTGA. Trimming pared 3 bases from V and 1 base from J, leaving 14 bases between. The CDR3 sequence is CASSLDIAAGTDTQYF. In DNA, the CDR3 is TGTGCCAGCAGCTTGGATATAGCGGCAGGCACAGATACGCAGTATTTT. The whole variable domain, filled in from reference TRBV7-3 and TRBJ2-3, reads GAGVSQTPSNKVTEKGKYVELRCDPISGHTALYWYRQSLGQGPEFLIYFQGTGAADDSGLPNDRFFAVRPEGSVSTLKIQRTERGDSAVYLCASSLDIAAGTDTQYFGPGTRLTVL.

In this sample, this clonotype turned up a few times. V usage is TRBV24-1 and J usage is TRBJ2-2; 8 nucleotides align to TRBD1. CDR3 length: 16 amino acids. J lost 4 bases, V lost 3 bases, and 6 bases had no gene match. Germline loops: CDR1 KGHDR, CDR2 SFDVKD. The chain's CDR3 is CATSDRTGIGTGELFF. The CDR3 nucleotides read TGTGCCACCAGTGATCGGACAGGGATAGGCACCGGGGAGCTGTTTTTT.

In its sample, this clonotype was seen once. The chain employs TRBV7-9 and TRBJ2-6; 12 bases are shared with TRBD1. V lost 5 bases and J lost 4; bases outside the gene matches: 6. The CDR3 runs 17 residues. The germline gives CDR1 SEHNR, CDR2 FQNEAQ (reference sequence). The CDR3, as DNA: TGTGCCAGCAGCCGGGGACAGGGGGCGCCCGGGGCCAACGTCCTGACTTTC. Amino acid sequence: CASSRGQGAPGANVLTF.

With respect to this clonotype: One end of the junction varies from germline; a read error may be responsible. The chain joins TRBV15 to TRBJ2-7; D not resolved. CDR3 size: 12 residues. CDR1 and CDR2 from the germline V gene are LNHNV and YYDKDF (reference sequence). Here the CDR3 DNA reads TGTGCCACCAGCAGGGATGGTGTTTTGAGGCACTTC. Protein product: CATSRDGVLRHF.

The genes are TRBV5-1 and TRBJ2-1; a weak D match, TRBD2 (6 bases). Trimming left V 4 bases short and J 5 bases short, with 13 bases between. CDR1 SGHRS and CDR2 YFSETQ come from the germline V gene. CDR3 length: 14 amino acids. The CDR3 region is CASSPGGPNNEQFF. CDR3 nucleotides: TGCGCCAGCAGCCCCGGGGGTCCCAACAATGAGCAGTTCTTC.

This clonotype was counted many times. The chain employs TRBV25-1 and TRBJ2-7; D is uncertain. The CDR3 totals 15 residues. Trimming shortened V by 3 bases and J by 5 bases, and 17 bases separated the two germline ends. Germline CDR1 MGHDK, CDR2 SYGVNS. The chain's CDR3 is CASSDPLPPLHEQYF. Written as DNA, the CDR3 is TGTGCCAGCAGTGATCCCCTTCCCCCTCTTCACGAGCAGTACTTC.

The genes are TRBV3-1 and TRBJ2-1; D remains unclear. Trimming stripped 1 base from V and 4 bases from J, with 11 bases between. The CDR3 covers 15 residues. Germline CDR1 and CDR2: LGHDT and YNNKEL (reference sequence). CDR3 DNA sequence: TGTGCCAGCAGCCAAGTTAGACTGGTTTACAATGAGCAGTTCTTC. Protein sequence: CASSQVRLVYNEQFF.

This clonotype was observed a few times. The V gene is TRBV6-2 or TRBV6-3, the J gene TRBJ2-7, with 13 bases matching TRBD2. This CDR3 region has 14 residues. Germline V CDR1 and CDR2: MNHEY, SVGEGT. V lost 2 bases and J lost 13; bases outside the gene matches: 8. CDR3 protein: CASSYPGLAGASYF. CDR3 nucleotide sequence: TGTGCCAGCAGTTACCCAGGACTAGCGGGAGCGTCCTACTTC.

The rearrangement uses TRBV5-1 and TRBJ1-2; D is unclear. V shed 2 bases and J shed 7 bases, with 15 bases lying between them. The CDR3 has 14 amino acids. The germline gives CDR1 SGHRS, CDR2 YFSETQ. CDR3 residues: CASSLSPVVGGYTF. CDR3 sequence (DNA): TGCGCCAGCAGCTTATCTCCGGTGGTAGGTGGCTACACCTTC.